This is a list of T cell receptor beta chains from one sample in a study of T cell responses to AZD1222 COVID-19 vaccine. Measured with immunoSEQ multiplex PCR; TCRdb has only the in-frame clones, and not every one. Found here are approximately 50,000 clones, over 60% of them singletons; the top ten hold 5.5% to 8%. This material consisted of peripheral blood, taken on day 0 of AZD1222 vaccination. The receptors originated from an adult in good health. The CDR3 runs from the conserved cysteine through the conserved F or W. A D gene is named only where the DNA matches it firmly. The size of a clone is reported for some rows only, either as once, few or many, or as a class for expanded clones.

TGTGCCAGCAGACGGAGTGAAGGCGGAAACACCATATATTTT	CASRRSEGGNTIYF	TRBJ1-3	.	TRBV3-1/TRBV3-2	.
TGTGCCAGCAGTGTTGGGCAGCCTGGTGTATACGAGCAGTACTTC	CASSVGQPGVYEQYF	TRBJ2-7	.	TRBV2	.
TGTGCCAGCAGCTCCAGGGAAGAGGGAAAAACTGAAGCTTTCTTT	CASSSREEGKTEAFF	TRBJ1-1	.	TRBV7-9	.
TGCAGTGCTAGTGAGACGGCGAATCCAAATCAGCCCCAGCATTTT	CSASETANPNQPQHF	TRBJ1-5	once	TRBV20-1	.
TGTGCCACCAGCAGAGGGCGTGGGGGGCAAGGTCACTATGGCTACACCTTC	CATSRGRGGQGHYGYTF	TRBJ1-2	.	TRBV15	.
TGCGCCAGCAGTGACTATGGGAAAGAGACCCAGTACTTC	CASSDYGKETQYF	TRBJ2-5	once	TRBV10-1	.
TGTGCCAGCAGCCCCGGGACAGGGAGAAGCCAGCCCCAGCATTTT	CASSPGTGRSQPQHF	TRBJ1-5	few	TRBV5-8	TRBD1
TGTGCCAGCAGCGGACTAGCGGGAGGCGGGGATGAGCAGTTCTTC	CASSGLAGGGDEQFF	TRBJ2-1	.	TRBV7-2	TRBD2
TGTGCCAGCACGCCCAGGGCCCGGGGGGGCACTGAAGCTTTCTTT	CASTPRARGGTEAFF	TRBJ1-1	once	TRBV2	.
TGTGCCAGCACCACGGGACAGGGGGATACTGAAGCTTTCTTT	CASTTGQGDTEAFF	TRBJ1-1	.	TRBV2	TRBD1
TGTGCCAGCAGTAGAACAGGGTCCCACTCTGGAAACACCATATATTTT	CASSRTGSHSGNTIYF	TRBJ1-3	.	TRBV27	.
TGTGCCAGCAGCTTAGGGGCGAGGAGCAATCAGCCCCAGCATTTT	CASSLGARSNQPQHF	TRBJ1-5	.	TRBV11-2	.
TGTGCCAGCAGCTTAGGAGAGAACAGGGATTTTGGGGATACGCAGTATTTT	CASSLGENRDFGDTQYF	TRBJ2-3	.	TRBV11-2	.
TGCGCCAGCAGCTTGGGCAAACGGAACACTGAAGCTTTCTTT	CASSLGKRNTEAFF	TRBJ1-1	.	TRBV5-1	.
TGTGCCAGCAGTTACACAGGGAAAGACGAGCAGTACTTC	CASSYTGKDEQYF	TRBJ2-7	.	TRBV7-9	.
TGTGCCAGCAGCCCCCTCGGAGGGCATGAGCAGTTCTTC	CASSPLGGHEQFF	TRBJ2-1	.	TRBV7-3	.
TGTGCCAGCAGTTTATCGAGGGCAGGGGCTGGGTATGGCTACACCTTC	CASSLSRAGAGYGYTF	TRBJ1-2	.	TRBV27	.
TGTGCCAGCTCACCTTTTTCGGCAAATCAAGAGACCCAGTACTTC	CASSPFSANQETQYF	TRBJ2-5	.	TRBV18	.
TGTGCCAGCAGGCGCCGGGACGGGAATGAAAAACTGTTTTTT	CASRRRDGNEKLFF	TRBJ1-4	.	TRBV6-5	.
TGTGCCAGCAGGAAAACAGGGGAAGGAGGCTACACCTTC	CASRKTGEGGYTF	TRBJ1-2	.	TRBV27	TRBD1
TGTGCCAGTAGTCGGCGAGCGGGTAACTCCTACAATGAGCAGTTCTTC	CASSRRAGNSYNEQFF	TRBJ2-1	.	TRBV19	.
TGTGCCAGCTCATCACACAGGGGGCTACAAGAGACCCAGTACTTC	CASSSHRGLQETQYF	TRBJ2-5	.	TRBV18	TRBD1
TGTGCCAGCAGCTTGGGAGGGGGCCGTAACACTGAAGCTTTCTTT	CASSLGGGRNTEAFF	TRBJ1-1	.	TRBV5-4	TRBD1